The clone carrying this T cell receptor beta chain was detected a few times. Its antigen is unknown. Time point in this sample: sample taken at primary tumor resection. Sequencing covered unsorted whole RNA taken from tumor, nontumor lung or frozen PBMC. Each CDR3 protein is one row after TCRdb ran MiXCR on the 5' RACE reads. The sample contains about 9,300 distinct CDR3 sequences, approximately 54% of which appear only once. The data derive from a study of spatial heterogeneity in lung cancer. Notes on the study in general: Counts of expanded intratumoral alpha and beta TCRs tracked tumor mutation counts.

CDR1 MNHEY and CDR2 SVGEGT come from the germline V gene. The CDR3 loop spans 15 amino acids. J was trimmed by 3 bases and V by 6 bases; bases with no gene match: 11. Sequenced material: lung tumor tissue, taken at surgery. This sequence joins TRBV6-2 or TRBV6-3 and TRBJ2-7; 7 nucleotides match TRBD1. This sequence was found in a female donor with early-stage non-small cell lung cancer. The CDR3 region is CASSPSGTDRYEQYF. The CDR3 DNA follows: TGTGCCAGCAGCCCCTCCGGGACAGACCGCTACGAGCAGTACTTC.